What follows are 18 T cell receptor beta chains derived from one specimen sequenced in a study of PD-1 blockade in classical Hodgkin lymphoma. Produced via immunoSEQ multiplex PCR; TCRdb's table is partial and in-frame only. The data hold 96,000 or so clones, with 85% to 95% observed a single time. The time point: cycle 4 day 1 (C4D1), after five to seven weeks of nivolumab. Each patient relapsed following autologous stem cell transplantation, and prior brentuximab vedotin exposure differed. Sequences were derived from peripheral blood mononuclear cells (PBMCs), sampled before the fourth cycle of nivolumab. The receptors were sampled from a human donor with classical Hodgkin lymphoma.

The J gene is TRBJ1-1, the V gene TRBV15; D is perhaps TRBD1 (5 bases). CDR1 is LNHNV and CDR2 is YYDKDF in the germline V gene (reference sequence). The CDR3 covers 14 residues. Between the trimmed V and J ends, which lost 7 bases and 0 bases, there was a span of 12 bases. CDR3: CATNPTELNTEAFF. The CDR3 nucleotides are TGTGCCACCAATCCGACAGAGTTGAACACTGAAGCTTTCTTT.

This chain links TRBV18 with TRBJ1-2; weak D call: TRBD1 (6 bases). The CDR3 length is 15 residues. Per germline, CDR1 KGHSH and CDR2 LQKENI. Trimming shortened V by 3 bases and J by 6 bases, and 17 bases separated the two germline ends. CDR3 DNA: TGTGCCAGCTCACCTTCGATACAGGGTGCGGATGGCTACACCTTC. Translating it yields CASSPSIQGADGYTF.

The V and J genes are TRBV19 and TRBJ2-7, with TRBD1 matching over 9 bases. The germline CDR1 and CDR2 sequences are LNHDA and SQIVND (reference sequence). CDR3 size: 13 residues. The ends lost 8 bases at V and 3 bases at J; junction bases unmatched: 5. The CDR3 loop reads CASAVGQGYEQYF. DNA for the CDR3: TGTGCCAGTGCGGTGGGACAGGGCTACGAGCAGTACTTC.

The J gene is TRBJ2-3, the V gene TRBV18; no definite D call. The ends were cut back, 1 base at V and 3 bases at J, with 2 bases in the middle. Germline V gene data show CDR1 as KGHSH and CDR2 as LQKENI. This CDR3 contains 12 residues. CDR3 loop: CASSPRTDTQYF. The CDR3 DNA is TGTGCCAGCTCACCACGTACAGATACGCAGTATTTT. Full variable domain (missing parts from reference TRBV18 and TRBJ2-3): NAGVMQNPRHLVRRRGQEARLRCSPMKGHSHVYWYRQLPEEGLKFMVYLQKENIIDESGMPKERFSAEFPKEGPSILRIQQVVRGDSAAYFCASSPRTDTQYFGPGTRLTVL.

DNA for the CDR3: TGTGCCAGTAGTATCCGGGGACAGGGTCGCTACGAGCAGTACTTC. This encodes CASSIRGQGRYEQYF. J is TRBJ2-7 and V is TRBV19, with TRBD1 matching 9 bases. In germline, CDR1 is LNHDA, CDR2 SQIVND (reference sequence). Losses at the gene ends were 3 bases for V and 3 bases for J; bases not matched to a gene: 6. CDR3 length: 15 amino acids.

The chain couples TRBV13 to TRBJ2-1; a weak D match, TRBD1 (6 bases). The V end was cut by 4 bases, the J end by 9 bases, with 34 bases between. Germline CDR1 PRHDT, CDR2 FYEKMQ (reference sequence). This CDR3 is built from 20 residues. CDR3 sequence: CASSSTPNTPGSRGFGEQFF. In DNA, the CDR3 is TGTGCCAGCAGCTCGACACCAAACACACCAGGTTCCAGGGGATTTGGTGAGCAGTTCTTC.

The chain employs TRBV20-1 and TRBJ2-1, with D uncertain. V was shortened by 3 bases and J by 4 bases, with 4 bases between the two germline ends. Germline V gene data show CDR1 as DFQATT and CDR2 as SNEGSKA (reference sequence). CDR3 size: 11 residues. This CDR3 is CSASGYNEQFF. CDR3 coding DNA: TGCAGTGCTAGCGGATACAATGAGCAGTTCTTC.

The rearrangement joins TRBV27 to TRBJ2-7; 10 bases line up with TRBD2. Trimming removed 8 bases from V and 2 bases from J; junction bases left unmatched: 9. This CDR3 has 15 amino acids. Per the germline V gene, CDR1 is MNHEY and CDR2 is SMNVEV (reference sequence). This chain's CDR3 is CASYAKREGPYEQYF. The CDR3 DNA reads as TGTGCCAGCTATGCGAAGCGGGAGGGGCCCTACGAGCAGTACTTC.

DNA for the CDR3: TGCGCCAGCAAGGGGGGCGGATTCTCCTACGAGCAGTACTTC. Amino acid sequence: CASKGGGFSYEQYF. The V gene is TRBV10-2, the J gene TRBJ2-7, with D perhaps matching TRBD1 or TRBD2 (6 bases each). CDR1 and CDR2 from the germline V gene are WSHSY and SAAADI. V lost 7 bases, J lost 0 bases, and 13 bases lay in between. There are 14 residues in the CDR3.

V gene TRBV19 combines with J gene TRBJ2-5; TRBD2 matches 11 bases. Trimming at V came to 1 base and at J to 4 bases, leaving 14 bases not matched to a gene. The germline gives CDR1 LNHDA, CDR2 SQIVND (reference sequence). The CDR3 loop spans 19 amino acids. The DNA of the CDR3 is TGTGCCAGTAGTATAGTGGTAGCGGGAGGGATTCTTCGCAGAGAGACCCAGTACTTC. Amino acid sequence: CASSIVVAGGILRRETQYF.

This clone was seen more than once but under ten times. This chain joins TRBV19 and TRBJ1-2; 8 bases fit TRBD1. Germline lookup yields CDR1 LNHDA and CDR2 SQIVND (reference sequence). V gave up 4 bases and J gave up 8 bases; unmatched junction bases: 6. This CDR3 comprises 13 residues. CDR3 in amino acids: CASSRQGTNGYTF. The CDR3 DNA reads as TGTGCCAGTAGTAGACAGGGGACGAACGGCTACACCTTC.

The chain is built from TRBV14 and TRBJ2-1, with 7 nucleotides matching TRBD2. Germline values: CDR1 SGHDN, CDR2 FVKESK. After removal of 2 bases from V and 4 bases from J, the junction contained 11 bases not matched to a gene. There are 17 residues in the CDR3. The CDR3 region has the DNA TGTGCCAGCAGCCAAATGAATGCGACTAGCTGGTACAATGAGCAGTTCTTC. Encoded protein: CASSQMNATSWYNEQFF.

The chain employs TRBV9 and TRBJ2-3, with D tentatively TRBD1 (5 bases). Germline-derived CDR1 and CDR2 are SGDLS and YYNGEE. V was cut by 0 bases and J by 2 bases, with 10 bases left in between. The CDR3 runs 15 residues. For the CDR3, the DNA is TGTGCCAGCAGCGTAGAAGGGGCCTTCACAGATACGCAGTATTTT. Amino acids: CASSVEGAFTDTQYF.

V gene TRBV4-1 combines with J gene TRBJ2-5; D is ambiguous. With 4 bases removed from V and 5 bases from J, the gap between germline ends came to 17 bases. Germline CDR1 is MGHRA and CDR2 is YSYEKL. The CDR3 runs to 15 residues. This CDR3 reads CASSPRMPAVETQYF. Written as DNA, the CDR3 is TGCGCCAGCAGCCCCCGAATGCCCGCTGTGGAGACCCAGTACTTC.

V is TRBV11-2 and J is TRBJ2-7; 7 bases are a match to TRBD1. The CDR3 runs 13 residues. V lost 5 bases and J lost 1; bases outside the gene matches: 2. The germline V gene encodes CDR1 SGHAT and CDR2 FQNNGV. The CDR3 reads CASSPTGSYEQYF. DNA for the CDR3: TGTGCCAGCAGCCCGACAGGGTCCTACGAGCAGTACTTC.

The chain recombines TRBV9 with TRBJ2-1; weak D call: TRBD2 (7 bases). The CDR3 is made up of 16 amino acids. Germline CDR1 reads SGDLS; CDR2 reads YYNGEE. V was clipped by 5 bases and J by 7 bases, with 22 bases between them. CDR3 in amino acids: CASSEGGRAIRNEQFF. As DNA, the CDR3 is TGTGCCAGCAGTGAAGGGGGGAGGGCCATAAGGAATGAGCAGTTCTTC. The full variable domain, its missing parts supplied by reference TRBV9 and TRBJ2-1, is DSGVTQTPKHLITATGQRVTLRCSPRSGDLSVYWYQQSLDQGLQFLIQYYNGEERAKGNILERFSAQQFPDLHSELNLSSLELGDSALYFCASSEGGRAIRNEQFFGPGTRLTVL.

This chain joins TRBV5-1 and TRBJ2-7; D call uncertain. Trimming took 1 base from V and 3 from J, leaving 14 bases between them. This CDR3 is built from 15 residues. Germline CDR1 reads SGHRS; CDR2 reads YFSETQ. In DNA, the CDR3 is TGCGCCAGCAGCTTGCCCGCATACACCCACTACGAGCAGTACTTC. Translated, it gives CASSLPAYTHYEQYF. The variable domain in full, with the rest retrieved from reference TRBV5-1 and TRBJ2-7, is KAGVTQTPRYLIKTRGQQVTLSCSPISGHRSVSWYQQTPGQGLQFLFEYFSETQRNKGNFPGRFSGRQFSNSRSEMNVSTLELGDSALYLCASSLPAYTHYEQYFGPGTRLTVT.

J is TRBJ2-7 and V is TRBV5-6; 10 bases are a match to TRBD2. Germline V CDR1 and CDR2: SGHDT, YYEEEE. CDR3 length: 16 residues. With V trimmed by 6 bases and J by 3 bases, 12 bases remained unmatched. The CDR3 coding sequence is TGTGCCAGCACCAACCCTAGCGGGAGTGGAAGCTACGAGCAGTACTTC. Translated, it gives CASTNPSGSGSYEQYF.